These T cell receptor beta chains were read from a single sample in a study of blood T cells in healthy people across ages. TCRdb re-called the 5' RACE reads with MiXCR, one entry per CDR3 protein. This table holds roughly 800,000 distinct CDR3 sequences, approximately 25% found once. These data are also associated with another study on T cells of mothers and their children.

Sequencing was performed on blood. These receptors were taken from a boy aged 5-17 years in good health. CDR3s include the opening cysteine and the closing phenylalanine or tryptophan. Each record gives: CDR3 protein, CDR3 DNA, J gene, clone size, V gene, D gene. D genes are given only for firm matches. Size is stated for part of the rows, as once, few or many counts, or as a class when the clone is expanded.

CDR3aa: CASSRTGEYEQYF
CDR3nt: TGCGCCAGCAGCCGGACGGGAGAGTACGAGCAGTACTTC
j_gene: TRBJ2-7
abundance: NA
v_gene: TRBV5-1
d_gene: NA

CDR3aa: CASLRGASPGWDNEQFF
CDR3nt: TGTGCCAGCTTGCGAGGGGCTTCCCCCGGGTGGGACAATGAGCAGTTCTTC
j_gene: TRBJ2-1
abundance: NA
v_gene: TRBV6-2/TRBV6-3
d_gene: NA

CDR3aa: CSAQQELDNEQFF
CDR3nt: TGCAGTGCCCAACAGGAGCTAGACAATGAGCAGTTCTTC
j_gene: TRBJ2-1
abundance: few
v_gene: TRBV20-1
d_gene: NA

CDR3aa: CSVVGGAEAFF
CDR3nt: TGCAGCGTTGTTGGGGGTGCGGAAGCTTTCTTT
j_gene: TRBJ1-1
abundance: NA
v_gene: TRBV29-1
d_gene: NA

CDR3aa: CASTPGRNEQFF
CDR3nt: TGTGCCAGCACACCAGGGAGGAATGAGCAGTTCTTC
j_gene: TRBJ2-1
abundance: NA
v_gene: TRBV28
d_gene: NA

CDR3aa: CSARYSFSSTNEQFF
CDR3nt: TGCAGTGCTAGATATAGTTTCTCGTCAACGAATGAGCAGTTCTTC
j_gene: TRBJ2-1
abundance: NA
v_gene: TRBV20-1
d_gene: NA

CDR3aa: CASSLKTANLYQETQYF
CDR3nt: TGTGCCAGCAGCTTAAAGACAGCCAATTTGTACCAAGAGACCCAGTACTTC
j_gene: TRBJ2-5
abundance: few
v_gene: TRBV7-9
d_gene: NA

CDR3aa: CASSQDSGLAGGPWYEQYF
CDR3nt: TGCGCCAGCAGCCAAGATAGTGGACTAGCGGGGGGGCCCTGGTACGAGCAGTACTTC
j_gene: TRBJ2-7
abundance: NA
v_gene: TRBV4-3
d_gene: TRBD2

CDR3aa: CASSYLSGGYTGELFF
CDR3nt: TGTGCCAGCAGCTACTTGAGTGGGGGTTACACCGGGGAGCTGTTTTTT
j_gene: TRBJ2-2
abundance: NA
v_gene: TRBV7-2
d_gene: NA

CDR3aa: CSVEGLVSGEQYF
CDR3nt: TGCAGCGTTGAAGGGCTGGTTTCGGGCGAGCAGTACTTC
j_gene: TRBJ2-7
abundance: few
v_gene: TRBV29-1
d_gene: NA

CDR3aa: CASGLEGSLAKNIQYF
CDR3nt: TGTGCTAGTGGTTTGGAGGGATCACTAGCCAAAAACATTCAGTACTTC
j_gene: TRBJ2-4
abundance: NA
v_gene: TRBV12-5
d_gene: NA

CDR3aa: CSATRSIHDRINYGYTF
CDR3nt: TGCAGTGCTACCCGATCTATTCACGACAGGATTAACTATGGCTACACCTTC
j_gene: TRBJ1-2
abundance: few
v_gene: TRBV20-1
d_gene: NA

CDR3aa: CASRSGSTDTQYF
CDR3nt: TGTGCCAGCAGGTCTGGGAGCACAGATACGCAGTATTTT
j_gene: TRBJ2-3
abundance: few
v_gene: TRBV28
d_gene: NA

CDR3aa: CSARTTYEKLFF
CDR3nt: TGCAGTGCCAGGACAACGTATGAAAAACTGTTTTTT
j_gene: TRBJ1-4
abundance: NA
v_gene: TRBV20-1
d_gene: NA

CDR3aa: CASSQVGAGEQYF
CDR3nt: TGTGCCAGCAGCCAAGTTGGGGCCGGCGAGCAGTACTTC
j_gene: TRBJ2-7
abundance: many
v_gene: TRBV3-1
d_gene: NA

CDR3aa: CASAGGPGAYEQYF
CDR3nt: TGTGCCAGCGCAGGAGGCCCGGGCGCCTACGAGCAGTACTTC
j_gene: TRBJ2-7
abundance: NA
v_gene: TRBV7-6
d_gene: NA

CDR3aa: CASSFLWLAEDSSKEHDEQFF
CDR3nt: TGTGCCAGCAGCTTTTTGTGGTTAGCTGAGGACAGCTCAAAAGAGCACGATGAGCAGTTCTTC
j_gene: TRBJ2-1
abundance: NA
v_gene: TRBV7-3
d_gene: NA

CDR3aa: CASSAYLGGTTDTQYF
CDR3nt: TGCGCCAGCAGCGCCTATTTGGGCGGTACCACAGATACGCAGTATTTT
j_gene: TRBJ2-3
abundance: NA
v_gene: TRBV5-1
d_gene: NA

CDR3aa: CSATPGTGGDEQYF
CDR3nt: TGCAGTGCTACCCCCGGGACAGGGGGCGACGAGCAGTACTTC
j_gene: TRBJ2-7
abundance: few
v_gene: TRBV20-1
d_gene: TRBD1

CDR3aa: CASRQGASTDTQYF
CDR3nt: TGTGCCAGCAGACAGGGGGCTAGCACAGATACGCAGTATTTT
j_gene: TRBJ2-3
abundance: NA
v_gene: TRBV7-9
d_gene: TRBD1

CDR3aa: CASTRGQGGEQFF
CDR3nt: TGTGCCAGCACACGAGGACAGGGGGGCGAGCAGTTCTTC
j_gene: TRBJ2-1
abundance: few
v_gene: TRBV12-3/TRBV12-4
d_gene: TRBD1

CDR3aa: CASSEFRVGTGDNEQFF
CDR3nt: TGTGCCAGCAGTGAATTTAGGGTAGGGACAGGGGACAATGAGCAGTTCTTC
j_gene: TRBJ2-1
abundance: NA
v_gene: TRBV25-1
d_gene: TRBD1

CDR3aa: CSARGGRSNEKLFF
CDR3nt: TGCAGTGCTAGAGGGGGCAGATCTAATGAAAAACTGTTTTTT
j_gene: TRBJ1-4
abundance: NA
v_gene: TRBV20-1
d_gene: NA

CDR3aa: CSAPWVREKGHEQFF
CDR3nt: TGCAGTGCTCCTTGGGTGCGGGAGAAGGGACATGAGCAGTTCTTC
j_gene: TRBJ2-1
abundance: NA
v_gene: TRBV20-1
d_gene: TRBD2

CDR3aa: CASSQAGLAGFQETQYF
CDR3nt: TGCGCCAGCAGCCAGGCCGGACTAGCGGGTTTCCAAGAGACCCAGTACTTC
j_gene: TRBJ2-5
abundance: NA
v_gene: TRBV4-1
d_gene: TRBD2

CDR3aa: CASSYSYSALAKSIQYF
CDR3nt: TGTGCCAGCAGTTACTCATACAGCGCCTTAGCCAAAAGCATTCAGTACTTC
j_gene: TRBJ2-4
abundance: few
v_gene: TRBV6-6
d_gene: NA

CDR3aa: CSARAGTETQYF
CDR3nt: TGCAGTGCCCGCGCGGGAACTGAGACCCAGTACTTC
j_gene: TRBJ2-5
abundance: NA
v_gene: TRBV20-1
d_gene: NA

CDR3aa: CSGGSLAYNEQFF
CDR3nt: TGCAGCGGCGGGAGTTTGGCCTACAATGAGCAGTTCTTC
j_gene: TRBJ2-1
abundance: NA
v_gene: TRBV29-1
d_gene: TRBD2

CDR3aa: CASSPGDFSSTDTQYF
CDR3nt: TGTGCCAGCAGCCCCGGGGACTTTAGTAGCACAGATACGCAGTATTTT
j_gene: TRBJ2-3
abundance: few
v_gene: TRBV3-1
d_gene: NA

CDR3aa: CASSRGPDYGYTF
CDR3nt: TGTGCCAGTTCCAGGGGGCCGGACTATGGCTACACCTTC
j_gene: TRBJ1-2
abundance: few
v_gene: TRBV19
d_gene: TRBD1

CDR3aa: CAGSLALGTDGYTF
CDR3nt: TGTGCCGGCAGTTTAGCGTTGGGCACCGATGGCTACACCTTC
j_gene: TRBJ1-2
abundance: NA
v_gene: TRBV12-3/TRBV12-4
d_gene: NA

CDR3aa: CASSLSEMNTEAFF
CDR3nt: TGTGCCAGCAGCTTGAGCGAAATGAACACTGAAGCTTTCTTT
j_gene: TRBJ1-1
abundance: few
v_gene: TRBV13
d_gene: NA

CDR3aa: CASSFGGRGQPQHF
CDR3nt: TGTGCCAGCAGTTTTGGTGGCCGGGGTCAGCCCCAGCATTTT
j_gene: TRBJ1-5
abundance: NA
v_gene: TRBV12-3/TRBV12-4
d_gene: NA

CDR3aa: CSGGVGNTIYF
CDR3nt: TGCAGCGGGGGCGTGGGAAACACCATATATTTT
j_gene: TRBJ1-3
abundance: few
v_gene: TRBV29-1
d_gene: NA

CDR3aa: CSARDLRGSSYEQYF
CDR3nt: TGCAGTGCTAGGGATTTGCGGGGAAGCTCCTACGAGCAGTACTTC
j_gene: TRBJ2-7
abundance: NA
v_gene: TRBV20-1
d_gene: NA

CDR3aa: CSVAGVVRTDTQYF
CDR3nt: TGCAGCGTTGCAGGGGTGGTGCGGACAGATACGCAGTATTTT
j_gene: TRBJ2-3
abundance: NA
v_gene: TRBV29-1
d_gene: NA

CDR3aa: CASTQFPGANVLTF
CDR3nt: TGTGCCAGCACCCAGTTCCCTGGGGCCAACGTCCTGACTTTC
j_gene: TRBJ2-6
abundance: few
v_gene: TRBV28
d_gene: NA

CDR3aa: CASSTGQRTTNEKLFF
CDR3nt: TGTGCCAGCAGCACGGGACAGCGGACAACTAATGAAAAACTGTTTTTT
j_gene: TRBJ1-4
abundance: few
v_gene: TRBV7-2
d_gene: TRBD1

CDR3aa: CASSDSGAFYNEQFF
CDR3nt: TGTGCCAGTAGTGATAGCGGGGCGTTTTACAATGAGCAGTTCTTC
j_gene: TRBJ2-1
abundance: NA
v_gene: TRBV19
d_gene: TRBD2

CDR3aa: CASSLAGSDYGYTF
CDR3nt: TGTGCCAGCAGCTTAGCTGGATCTGACTATGGCTACACCTTC
j_gene: TRBJ1-2
abundance: few
v_gene: TRBV7-9
d_gene: NA

CDR3aa: CSASKEETQYF
CDR3nt: TGCAGTGCTTCCAAGGAAGAGACCCAGTACTTC
j_gene: TRBJ2-5
abundance: NA
v_gene: TRBV20-1
d_gene: NA

CDR3aa: CASRATSGKTDTQYF
CDR3nt: TGTGCCAGCAGAGCGACTAGCGGGAAAACAGATACGCAGTATTTT
j_gene: TRBJ2-3
abundance: few
v_gene: TRBV2
d_gene: TRBD2

CDR3aa: CASSVGQGLEETQYF
CDR3nt: TGTGCCAGCAGCGTAGGACAGGGATTGGAAGAGACCCAGTACTTC
j_gene: TRBJ2-5
abundance: NA
v_gene: TRBV7-9
d_gene: TRBD1

CDR3aa: CATSTPSGAGYTF
CDR3nt: TGTGCCACCAGCACCCCCTCGGGGGCAGGCTACACCTTC
j_gene: TRBJ1-2
abundance: few
v_gene: TRBV15
d_gene: NA

CDR3aa: CASSLGQAGIPWQYF
CDR3nt: TGTGCCAGCAGTTTAGGACAGGCCGGGATCCCTTGGCAGTACTTC
j_gene: TRBJ2-5
abundance: NA
v_gene: TRBV12-3/TRBV12-4
d_gene: NA

CDR3aa: CASSPIPPGPEEKLFF
CDR3nt: TGTGCCAGCAGCCCCATTCCCCCCGGGCCCGAAGAAAAACTGTTTTTT
j_gene: TRBJ1-4
abundance: few
v_gene: TRBV7-9
d_gene: NA

CDR3aa: CASSYTPGDITGELFF
CDR3nt: TGTGCCAGCAGCTACACACCGGGAGATATCACCGGGGAGCTGTTTTTT
j_gene: TRBJ2-2
abundance: few
v_gene: TRBV7-8
d_gene: NA

CDR3aa: CASTPGGSNQPQHF
CDR3nt: TGTGCCAGCACCCCCGGGGGTAGCAATCAGCCCCAGCATTTT
j_gene: TRBJ1-5
abundance: NA
v_gene: TRBV7-2
d_gene: NA

CDR3aa: CASSLALREGTDTQYF
CDR3nt: TGTGCCAGCAGCTTAGCATTGAGGGAGGGTACAGATACGCAGTATTTT
j_gene: TRBJ2-3
abundance: NA
v_gene: TRBV7-6
d_gene: TRBD2

CDR3aa: CSVEDQGGNEKLFF
CDR3nt: TGCAGCGTTGAAGACCAGGGGGGGAATGAAAAACTGTTTTTT
j_gene: TRBJ1-4
abundance: NA
v_gene: TRBV29-1
d_gene: TRBD1

CDR3aa: CASSSISGGHQETQYF
CDR3nt: TGTGCCAGCAGCTCGATTAGCGGGGGCCACCAAGAGACCCAGTACTTC
j_gene: TRBJ2-5
abundance: NA
v_gene: TRBV5-6
d_gene: TRBD2

CDR3aa: CASSVGSSPYEQYF
CDR3nt: TGTGCCAGCAGTGTAGGGAGTAGTCCCTACGAGCAGTACTTC
j_gene: TRBJ2-7
abundance: few
v_gene: TRBV2
d_gene: NA

CDR3aa: CASSSQTVYGYTF
CDR3nt: TGCGCCAGCAGCTCACAGACAGTCTATGGCTACACCTTC
j_gene: TRBJ1-2
abundance: NA
v_gene: TRBV5-1
d_gene: NA

CDR3aa: CASSFLAGGPPSKNIQYF
CDR3nt: TGCGCCAGCAGCTTTTTAGCGGGGGGGCCTCCGAGCAAAAACATTCAGTACTTC
j_gene: TRBJ2-4
abundance: NA
v_gene: TRBV5-1
d_gene: TRBD2

CDR3aa: CASSTQGDTEAFF
CDR3nt: TGTGCCAGCAGCACCCAGGGAGACACTGAAGCTTTCTTT
j_gene: TRBJ1-1
abundance: few
v_gene: TRBV6-1
d_gene: NA

CDR3aa: CASSPQGGGPTDTQYF
CDR3nt: TGTGCCAGCAGCCCCCAAGGGGGGGGCCCCACAGATACGCAGTATTTT
j_gene: TRBJ2-3
abundance: NA
v_gene: TRBV7-2
d_gene: NA

CDR3aa: CASRLARYRGQSYEQYF
CDR3nt: TGTGCCAGCAGGCTTGCTAGGTACAGGGGGCAGTCCTACGAGCAGTACTTC
j_gene: TRBJ2-7
abundance: few
v_gene: TRBV6-1
d_gene: TRBD1

CDR3aa: CASSPLAGAQETQYF
CDR3nt: TGTGCCAGCAGCCCTCTAGCGGGAGCGCAGGAGACCCAGTACTTC
j_gene: TRBJ2-5
abundance: few
v_gene: TRBV7-8
d_gene: TRBD2

CDR3aa: CASTGSAGWQETQYF
CDR3nt: TGTGCCAGCACCGGAAGTGCGGGGTGGCAAGAGACCCAGTACTTC
j_gene: TRBJ2-5
abundance: few
v_gene: TRBV7-9
d_gene: NA